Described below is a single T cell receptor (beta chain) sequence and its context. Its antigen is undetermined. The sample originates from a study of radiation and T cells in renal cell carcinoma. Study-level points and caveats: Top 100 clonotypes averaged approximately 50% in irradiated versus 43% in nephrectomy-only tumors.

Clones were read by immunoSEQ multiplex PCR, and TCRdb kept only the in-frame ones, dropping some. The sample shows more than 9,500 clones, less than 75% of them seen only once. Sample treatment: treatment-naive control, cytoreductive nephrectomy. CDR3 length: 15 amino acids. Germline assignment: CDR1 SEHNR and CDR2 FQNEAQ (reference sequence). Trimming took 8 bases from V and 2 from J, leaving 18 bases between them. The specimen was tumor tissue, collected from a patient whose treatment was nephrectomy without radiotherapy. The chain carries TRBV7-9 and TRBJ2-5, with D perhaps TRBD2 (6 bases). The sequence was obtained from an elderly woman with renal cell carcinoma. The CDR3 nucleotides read TGTGCCAGCGAGTTGGGGGGTCGGCAACAAGAGACCCAGTACTTC. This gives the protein CASELGGRQQETQYF.